This TCR beta chain was identified in a study of shared T cell receptors in the human thymus. TCRdb's copy holds only in-frame clones and misses some; the assay was immunoSEQ multiplex PCR. The table records some 700,000 clones, over 75% of them present only once. This clone came up a few times. The same sample was also used in a study of human thymus T cells.

The sequenced sample was thymocytes. The TCR sequence derives from a girl less than two years old with a congenital heart defect.

The CDR3 bases are TGTGCCAGTCAGAACGGTGCAGGGGGCCCCCGGAACTATGGCTACACCTTC. This gives the protein CASQNGAGGPRNYGYTF. The V gene is TRBV19, the J gene TRBJ1-2; TRBD1 matches at 8 bases. The V gene's germline CDR1 is LNHDA and CDR2 SQIVND (reference sequence). The CDR3 consists of 17 residues. V gave up 8 bases and J gave up 2 bases; unmatched junction bases: 16.